The present entry profiles one T cell receptor beta chain with its context. Antigen unknown. Donor samples were obtained from healthy Caucasian individuals from Russia, aged roughly 6 to 90. Every sample gave at least 6 micrograms of total RNA when it was extracted. For the second PCR, which ran for about 7 to 11 cycles, a sample-barcoded 5' primer and a J-beta primer mix were used. TCRdb redid the calling of the 5' RACE reads with MiXCR, one entry per CDR3 protein. The table includes about 680,000 distinct CDR3 sequences, about 52% detected once. The data were taken from a study of blood T cells in healthy people across ages. The wider study: For every two T cells, template switching captured about one barcoded beta molecule.

General study findings and limits: TCR beta diversity per million T cells fell roughly linearly with age.

The CDR3 spans 17 residues. The J segment lost 6 bases and the V segment lost 3 bases, leaving 11 bases of the junction unmatched. The V gene's germline CDR1 is LNHNV and CDR2 YYDKDF (reference sequence). Material: blood. The receptor was isolated from a woman aged 55 to 70 in good health. The rearrangement links TRBV15 to TRBJ2-3; 11 nucleotides line up with TRBD2. In DNA form, the CDR3 reads TGTGCCACCAGCAGCGGAGGGACTAGCGGAAGACAGGATACGCAGTATTTT. Translation gives CATSSGGTSGRQDTQYF.